The next 19 T cell receptor beta chains were all read from a single sample in a study of T-cell reconstitution after alpha-beta-depleted transplantation in children. Preparation of the TCRbeta library used unique molecular identifiers. TCRdb recomputed calls from the PCR reads with MiXCR, one row per CDR3 protein. The sample lists hundreds of thousands of distinct CDR3 sequences, 15% to 20% occurring once. Here the sequenced sample was PBMCs, mostly from graft donor cells, taken 360 days after TCRalphabeta/CD19-depleted stem cell transplant. The receptor set was obtained from a male patient between 2 and 9 years old who had a stem cell transplant for acute lymphoblastic leukemia, so the T cells may come from the graft donor.

This clonotype occurred a few times. The chain couples TRBV5-6 to TRBJ1-2, with D hard to call. The ends were cut back, 4 bases at V and 5 bases at J, with 15 bases in the middle. This CDR3 spans 14 amino acids. Germline loops: CDR1 SGHDT, CDR2 YYEEEE. CDR3 loop: CASSPGRGAYGYTF. The CDR3 DNA is TGTGCCAGCAGCCCTGGTCGCGGCGCTTATGGCTACACCTTC.

On this clonotype: A much larger clone differs by one base, so this may be a read error. The genes are TRBV12-3 or TRBV12-4 and TRBJ2-5; D gene ambiguous. The CDR3 loop spans 14 amino acids. The V end was cut by 1 base, the J end by 4 bases, with 10 bases between. The CDR3 nucleotides read TGTGCCAGCAGTTTAGGGGGATACCTAGAGACCCAGTACTTC. It specifies CASSLGGYLETQYF.

This clonotype has at least ten counts. The CDR3 here is CSVGQAVYNEQFF. CDR3 DNA: TGCAGCGTTGGCCAGGCTGTCTACAATGAGCAGTTCTTC. The rearrangement links TRBV29-1 to TRBJ2-1; D remains ambiguous. Germline CDR1 and CDR2: SQVTM and ANQGSEA. The V end was cut by 4 bases, the J end by 3 bases, with 10 bases between. The CDR3 is 13 residues long.

In its sample, this clonotype was seen a few times. J is TRBJ2-2 and V is TRBV3-1; TRBD2 agrees at 8 bases. The CDR3 extends over 17 amino acids. CDR1 and CDR2 from the germline V gene are LGHDT and YNNKEL (reference sequence). The junction had 14 bases not matched to a gene; V was cut back by 4 bases and J by 7 bases. For the CDR3, the DNA is TGTGCCAGCAGCCTCAACTTTGGGGGACTAGTTGGCGGGGAGCTGTTTTTT. It encodes CASSLNFGGLVGGELFF.

Ten or more counts support this clonotype. V is TRBV12-3 or TRBV12-4 and J is TRBJ2-4; TRBD1 aligns across 9 bases. The CDR3 totals 13 residues. J lost 9 bases, V lost 3 bases, and 3 bases had no gene match. CDR3 amino acids: CASSLGQGSIQYF. The CDR3 DNA is TGTGCCAGCAGTTTGGGACAGGGTAGCATTCAGTACTTC.

This clonotype was counted only a few times. This chain links TRBV5-1 with TRBJ1-1; possibly TRBD1 for D (6 bases). The ends were cut back, 0 bases at V and 0 bases at J, with 12 bases in the middle. The CDR3 is made up of 16 amino acids. The V gene's germline CDR1 is SGHRS and CDR2 YFSETQ. The CDR3 DNA sequence: TGCGCCAGCAGCTTGGTGTTACAGGGTATGAACACTGAAGCTTTCTTT. Encoded protein: CASSLVLQGMNTEAFF.

This clonotype has just a few counts. V is TRBV7-2 and J is TRBJ1-4; D is undetermined. The germline V and J ends were trimmed by 3 bases and 8 bases, with 10 bases remaining between them. This CDR3 is built from 13 residues. The germline V gene encodes CDR1 SGHTA and CDR2 FQGNSA. The CDR3: CASSFGVREKLFF. The CDR3 DNA reads TGTGCCAGCAGCTTTGGGGTACGGGAAAAACTGTTTTTT.

This chain connects TRBV2 to TRBJ2-1; TRBD2 matches at 7 bases. The length of the CDR3 is 15 residues. Germline V lookup: CDR1 SNHLY, CDR2 FYNNEI. Germline trimming cut 6 bases from V and 6 bases from J; bases unmatched to any gene: 11. Here the CDR3 reads CASRSQAGLINEQFF. As DNA, the CDR3 is TGTGCCAGCAGAAGTCAAGCGGGACTGATCAATGAGCAGTTCTTC.

The CDR3 DNA sequence: TGCAGCGTTGCTGCACAGGGACACGAGCAGTACTTC. Translating it yields CSVAAQGHEQYF. This rearrangement joins TRBV29-1 to TRBJ2-7, with a weak D call TRBD1 (6 bases). The germline V gene encodes CDR1 SQVTM and CDR2 ANQGSEA. This CDR3 region has 12 residues. Trimming left V 4 bases short and J 5 bases short, with 12 bases between.

This clonotype was recorded at least ten times. This chain links TRBV24-1 with TRBJ2-2; 10 nucleotides match TRBD2. Germline CDR1 reads KGHDR; CDR2 reads SFDVKD. CDR3 length: 16 residues. V lost 5 bases to trimming and J lost 3 bases; unmatched junction nucleotides: 5. The CDR3 DNA reads as TGTGCCACCAGTGCCCTAGCGGGAGTCGACACCGGGGAGCTGTTTTTT. Amino acid sequence: CATSALAGVDTGELFF.

The V call is TRBV4-1, the J call TRBJ2-2, with TRBD2 matching 7 bases. Germline V gene lookup returns CDR1 MGHRA and CDR2 YSYEKL. V lost 1 base, J lost 7 bases, and 6 bases stayed unmatched. CDR3 length equals 15 residues. The CDR3 DNA reads as TGCGCCAGCAGCCAAGGGACTAGACGCGACGGGGAGCTGTTTTTT. It is translated as CASSQGTRRDGELFF.

The V call is TRBV20-1, the J call TRBJ2-5; possibly TRBD1 for D (5 bases). V lost 3 bases and J 4 bases, leaving 15 bases between the germline ends. This CDR3 is 14 amino acids long. Germline CDR1 reads DFQATT; CDR2 reads SNEGSKA (reference sequence). The CDR3 DNA reads as TGCAGTGCTAGTTCGGGCCTAGACAGAGAGACCCAGTACTTC. It codes for CSASSGLDRETQYF.

The chain uses TRBV28 and TRBJ1-5; TRBD1 matches at 8 bases. Germline V gene data show CDR1 as MDHEN and CDR2 as SYDVKM. V trimming: 4 bases; J trimming: 4 bases; junction bases outside the gene matches: 6. The CDR3 is made up of 15 amino acids. The CDR3, as DNA: TGTGCCAGCAGTTCAGGAGACAGGGGAAATCAGCCCCAGCATTTT. This codes for CASSSGDRGNQPQHF.

This clonotype was detected many times. The rearrangement joins TRBV7-9 to TRBJ2-5; 7 positions match TRBD1. The germline gives CDR1 SEHNR, CDR2 FQNEAQ (reference sequence). The CDR3 is 16 amino acids. The J segment lost 3 bases and the V segment lost 2 bases, leaving 9 bases of the junction unmatched. CDR3 amino acids: CASSLPETGMEETQYF. The CDR3 DNA follows: TGTGCCAGCAGCTTACCTGAGACAGGGATGGAAGAGACCCAGTACTTC.

CDR3 region: CASSQSTGSTEAFF. The CDR3 nucleotides are TGTGCCAGCAGCCAATCGACAGGGTCCACTGAAGCTTTCTTT. This chain uses TRBV7-9 with TRBJ1-1; 7 nucleotides line up with TRBD1. This CDR3 has 14 residues. Germline trimming cut 5 bases from V and 4 bases from J; bases unmatched to any gene: 7. CDR1 is SEHNR and CDR2 is FQNEAQ in the germline V gene (reference sequence).

This chain connects TRBV7-9 to TRBJ1-4; D is unresolved. V gave up 1 base and J gave up 8 bases, with 5 bases separating them. The CDR3 covers 12 residues. Germline V lookup: CDR1 SEHNR, CDR2 FQNEAQ (reference sequence). CDR3 in DNA: TGTGCCAGCAGCTTAGAAGGCGAAAAACTGTTTTTT. Translated: CASSLEGEKLFF.

This clonotype was detected a few times. This chain links TRBV3-1 with TRBJ2-1; no clear D. Germline V gene sequence: CDR1 LGHDT, CDR2 YNNKEL (reference sequence). This CDR3 region has 15 residues. V was shortened by 1 base and J by 6 bases, with 13 bases between the two germline ends. The CDR3 bases are TGTGCCAGCAGCCAAGGGCTCAGAGGTCCCAATGAGCAGTTCTTC. Encoded protein: CASSQGLRGPNEQFF.

The chain combines TRBV20-1 with TRBJ1-5; D not certain. V was shortened by 1 base and J by 5 bases, with 21 bases between the two germline ends. This CDR3 region has 17 residues. CDR1 is DFQATT, CDR2 SNEGSKA, per germline (reference sequence). The CDR3 bases are TGCAGTGCTAGAGTCGGAGCAGAGCCACTTATTGATCAGCCCCAGCATTTT. Translated, it gives CSARVGAEPLIDQPQHF.

In its sample, this clonotype was seen a few times. The chain recombines TRBV5-5 with TRBJ2-5; D not certain. Germline V gene data show CDR1 as SGHKS and CDR2 as YYEKEE (reference sequence). The CDR3 loop spans 13 amino acids. Trimming took 5 bases from V and 5 from J, leaving 13 bases between them. The CDR3: CASRVGIAETQYF. CDR3 bases: TGTGCCAGCAGGGTGGGCATTGCGGAGACCCAGTACTTC.